These 10 T cell receptor beta chains came from one sample sequenced in a study of shared clonotypes between healthy human individuals. Using immunoSEQ multiplex PCR, the repertoire was profiled, and TCRdb retains in-frame clones only, with some absent. The repertoire holds around 500,000 clones, roughly 85% seen once, with approximately 12% in the top ten. Input material: PBMCs. The receptor set was obtained from a woman in her 40s in good health. Some clones in this sample may be carry-over from other donors' samples.

This clone was seen at least ten times. The chain carries TRBV19 and TRBJ2-2, with 9 bases lining up with TRBD2. This CDR3 has 17 residues. In germline, CDR1 is LNHDA, CDR2 SQIVND (reference sequence). With V trimmed by 8 bases and J by 4 bases, 14 bases remained unmatched. The CDR3 bases are TGTGCCAGTGGGGGTGGTAGCGGGAGTCTCGGCACCGGGGAGCTGTTTTTT. It specifies CASGGGSGSLGTGELFF.

As concerns this clone: Given a far larger clone just one base away, this is likely a sequencing read error. Within the sample, other DNA sequences also encode this same CDR3. The chain recombines TRBV18 with TRBJ2-5; no clear D. Trimming removed 2 bases from V and 1 base from J, with 5 bases in between. CDR3 length: 13 residues. Germline V CDR1 and CDR2: KGHSH, LQKENI. The CDR3 nucleotides are TGTGCCAGCTCACCATCCCCCCAAGAGACCCAGTACTTC. Residues: CASSPSPQETQYF.

The V and J genes are TRBV4-1 and TRBJ2-7, with 9 nucleotides matching TRBD1. Germline lookup yields CDR1 MGHRA and CDR2 YSYEKL. The CDR3 is made up of 14 amino acids. Losses at the gene ends were 5 bases for V and 2 bases for J; bases not matched to a gene: 4. CDR3 DNA sequence: TGCGCCAGCAGCGACCGGACAGGGGCCTACGAGCAGTACTTC. It specifies CASSDRTGAYEQYF.

In this sample, this clone turned up many times. This chain uses TRBV6-1 with TRBJ2-7; D may correspond to TRBD1 or TRBD2 (5 bases each). Germline V gives CDR1 MNHNS, CDR2 SASEGT. The CDR3 length is 16 residues. The germline V and J ends were trimmed by 7 bases and 3 bases, with 22 bases remaining between them. The CDR3 bases are TGTGCCAGCATTGAGGGGATTCTCGGTCGGTACTACGAGCAGTACTTC. This gives the protein CASIEGILGRYYEQYF.

This chain uses TRBV18 with TRBJ1-3; 7 positions agree with TRBD1. The CDR3 length is 14 residues. Per germline, CDR1 KGHSH and CDR2 LQKENI. V was pared by 2 bases and J by 2 bases, with 0 bases of the junction left unmatched. DNA of the CDR3: TGTGCCAGCTCACCAGGGACAGCTGGAAACACCATATATTTT. Amino acid sequence: CASSPGTAGNTIYF.

The chain carries TRBV28 and TRBJ2-5, with 8 bases matching TRBD2. The CDR3 consists of 15 residues. V was clipped by 4 bases and J by 4 bases; unmatched bases: 8. Germline values: CDR1 MDHEN, CDR2 SYDVKM. The CDR3 sequence is CASSWQWSGGETQYF. CDR3 coding DNA: TGTGCCAGCAGTTGGCAGTGGAGCGGGGGAGAGACCCAGTACTTC.

This rearrangement joins TRBV5-5 to TRBJ2-1, with TRBD2 as a possible D gene (5 bases). Germline V gene lookup returns CDR1 SGHKS and CDR2 YYEKEE (reference sequence). Trimming took 2 bases from V and 10 from J, leaving 7 bases between them. CDR3 length equals 11 residues. CDR3 in amino acids: CASSFRLEQFF. CDR3 coding DNA: TGTGCCAGCAGCTTTAGACTAGAGCAGTTCTTC.

The chain couples TRBV29-1 to TRBJ1-1, with a possible D match to TRBD1 (6 bases). This CDR3 spans 13 amino acids. Per germline, CDR1 SQVTM and CDR2 ANQGSEA. Trimming removed 3 bases from V and 5 bases from J, with 13 bases in between. The CDR3 DNA is TGCAGCGTTGACATAGTAGGGGGTACTGAAGCTTTCTTT. The encoded protein is CSVDIVGGTEAFF.

With respect to this clone: A read error may account for a junction end that differs from germline. The chain links TRBV7-7 to TRBJ1-1; tentative D call: TRBD1 (5 bases). In germline, CDR1 is SSHAT, CDR2 FNYEAQ (reference sequence). This CDR3 has 13 residues. CDR3 DNA: TGTGCTAGCAGCGTGACAGAGAACACTGAAGCTTTCTTT. Its translation: CASSVTENTEAFF.

J is TRBJ2-2 and V is TRBV28; D not resolved. Deletions cut 3 bases from V and 6 bases from J, with 5 bases between. Germline assignment: CDR1 MDHEN and CDR2 SYDVKM. The length of the CDR3 is 12 residues. CDR3 sequence reads: CASSLVPGELFF. DNA for the CDR3: TGTGCCAGCAGTTTGGTCCCCGGGGAGCTGTTTTTT.